These 24 T cell receptor beta chains share one sample of origin, sequenced in a study of T cells after yellow fever vaccination. TCRdb passed the 5' RACE reads through MiXCR, listing each CDR3 protein once. The table lists approximately 550,000 distinct CDR3 sequences, around an eighth of them singletons. Sequencing used PBMCs, obtained on the day of the yellow fever booster vaccination. The receptors were gathered from a man aged 25-45 years who received the YFV17D yellow fever vaccine.

The chain combines TRBV7-2 with TRBJ2-2; tentative D call: TRBD2 (6 bases). V was cut by 5 bases and J by 1 base, with 14 bases left in between. The length of the CDR3 is 16 residues. Germline values: CDR1 SGHTA, CDR2 FQGNSA. The CDR3: CASSPLRAGNTGELFF. DNA for the CDR3: TGTGCCAGCAGCCCCCTAAGAGCGGGGAACACCGGGGAGCTGTTTTTT.

The genes are TRBV24-1 and TRBJ2-3; the match to TRBD2 covers 8 bases. The CDR3 extends over 17 amino acids. Germline V CDR1 and CDR2: KGHDR, SFDVKD. Trimming took 0 bases from V and 2 from J; bases not matched to a gene: 6. This CDR3 reads CATSDLKSGRNTDTQYF. DNA for the CDR3: TGTGCCACCAGTGATTTGAAGAGCGGGAGAAACACAGATACGCAGTATTTT.

The chain uses TRBV28 and TRBJ2-5; 9 bases match TRBD2. The CDR3 extends over 15 amino acids. Germline CDR1 and CDR2: MDHEN and SYDVKM. The V and J ends lost 3 bases and 3 bases, in that order; junction bases with no gene match: 5. The CDR3 loop is CASSFKSSGEETQYF. For the CDR3, the DNA is TGTGCCAGCAGTTTTAAGTCTAGCGGGGAAGAGACCCAGTACTTC.

V is TRBV5-6 and J is TRBJ2-2; D unclear. The CDR3 spans 17 residues. Trimming stripped 4 bases from V and 2 bases from J, with 18 bases between. Germline V CDR1 and CDR2: SGHDT, YYEEEE. CDR3 sequence reads: CASSTGPALINTGELFF. DNA of the CDR3: TGTGCCAGCAGCACTGGGCCGGCACTTATTAACACCGGGGAGCTGTTTTTT.

In its sample, this clonotype was seen a few times. CDR3 in amino acids: CASSKTAPDSGANVLTF. CDR3 DNA sequence: TGTGCCAGCAGCAAGACAGCCCCGGATTCTGGGGCCAACGTCCTGACTTTC. The chain carries TRBV7-3 and TRBJ2-6; possibly TRBD1 for D (5 bases). The germline gives CDR1 SGHTA, CDR2 FQGTGA. This CDR3 has 17 residues. The V and J ends lost 5 bases and 1 base respectively, with 15 bases between them. The complete variable domain, with remaining parts taken from reference TRBV7-3 and TRBJ2-6, reads GAGVSQTPSNKVTEKGKYVELRCDPISGHTALYWYRQSLGQGPEFLIYFQGTGAADDSGLPNDRFFAVRPEGSVSTLKIQRTERGDSAVYLCASSKTAPDSGANVLTFGAGSRLTVL.

The rearrangement uses TRBV4-2 and TRBJ2-5, with TRBD2 matching over 8 bases. Germline V gene lookup returns CDR1 LGHNA and CDR2 YNFKEQ. The CDR3 runs to 14 residues. J lost 5 bases, V lost 4 bases, and 6 bases had no gene match. CDR3 nucleotides: TGTGCCAGCAGCCGAGCGGGAGTAGACGAGACCCAGTACTTC. It specifies CASSRAGVDETQYF.

The gene calls are TRBV6-5 and TRBJ2-6; maybe TRBD2 (6 bases). The V gene's germline CDR1 is MNHEY and CDR2 SVGAGI. Trimming took 2 bases from V and 3 from J, leaving 14 bases between them. The CDR3 covers 17 residues. In DNA form, the CDR3 reads TGTGCCAGCAGTTACACTCGGAGGGCTAATGGGGCCAACGTCCTGACTTTC. Its protein product is CASSYTRRANGANVLTF.

This chain uses TRBV19 with TRBJ1-5; the D gene is possibly TRBD1 (5 bases). CDR3 size: 13 residues. CDR1 is LNHDA and CDR2 is SQIVND in the germline V gene (reference sequence). The V gene lost 3 bases and the J gene lost 3 bases, with 6 bases spanning the gap. CDR3: CASSMTVNQPQHF. As DNA, the CDR3 is TGTGCCAGTAGTATGACAGTCAATCAGCCCCAGCATTTT. The variable domain in full, with the rest retrieved from reference TRBV19 and TRBJ1-5, is DGGITQSPKYLFRKEGQNVTLSCEQNLNHDAMYWYRQDPGQGLRLIYYSQIVNDFQKGDIAEGYSVSREKKESFPLTVTSAQKNPTAFYLCASSMTVNQPQHFGDGTRLSIL.

This clonotype was recorded a few times. The chain uses TRBV5-5 and TRBJ1-4; D possibly corresponds to TRBD1 (5 bases). This CDR3 comprises 14 residues. Germline lookup yields CDR1 SGHKS and CDR2 YYEKEE (reference sequence). The V gene lost 3 bases and the J gene lost 4 bases, with 10 bases spanning the gap. CDR3 bases: TGTGCCAGCAGCTCGGGACGGCTTAATGAAAAACTGTTTTTT. Translation gives CASSSGRLNEKLFF. The full variable domain, in which reference TRBV5-5 and TRBJ1-4 provide the parts outside the CDR3, is DAGVTQSPTHLIKTRGQQVTLRCSPISGHKSVSWYQQVLGQGPQFIFQYYEKEERGRGNFPDRFSARQFPNYSSELNVNALLLGDSALYLCASSSGRLNEKLFFGSGTQLSVL.

The chain uses TRBV5-1 and TRBJ2-7; no definite D call. Trimming left V 3 bases short and J 6 bases short, with 7 bases between. The CDR3 has 11 amino acids. The germline V gene has CDR1 SGHRS and CDR2 YFSETQ. CDR3 sequence (DNA): TGCGCCAGCAGCTCGGAGTTCGAGCAGTACTTC. This encodes CASSSEFEQYF.

This clonotype was seen a handful of times. This chain uses TRBV10-3 with TRBJ2-2; D unclear. Germline values: CDR1 ENHRY, CDR2 SYGVKD. The V gene lost 6 bases and the J gene lost 3 bases, with 17 bases spanning the gap. The length of the CDR3 is 16 residues. CDR3 amino acids: CAISARPRLDTGELFF. CDR3 DNA sequence: TGTGCCATCAGCGCTCGTCCTCGTCTGGACACCGGGGAGCTGTTTTTT.

V usage is TRBV29-1 and J usage is TRBJ2-3; 13 bases agree with TRBD2. J lost 7 bases, V lost 6 bases, and 10 bases had no gene match. CDR1 and CDR2 from the germline V gene are SQVTM and ANQGSEA. The CDR3 spans 15 residues. CDR3 nucleotides: TGCAGCGTAGAAATTGGGACTAGCGGGACAAATACGCAGTATTTT. The encoded protein is CSVEIGTSGTNTQYF.

In its sample, this clonotype was seen a few times. The chain recombines TRBV5-1 with TRBJ2-1; a weak D match, TRBD1 (6 bases). There are 16 residues in the CDR3. With 0 bases removed from V and 9 bases from J, the gap between germline ends came to 19 bases. Looked up from germline, CDR1 is SGHRS and CDR2 is YFSETQ. The CDR3 region is CASSLDSQGMSGEQFF. In DNA, the CDR3 is TGCGCCAGCAGCTTGGATTCACAGGGTATGTCGGGTGAGCAGTTCTTC. Based on the CDR3 plus reference TRBV5-1 and TRBJ2-1, the full variable domain is KAGVTQTPRYLIKTRGQQVTLSCSPISGHRSVSWYQQTPGQGLQFLFEYFSETQRNKGNFPGRFSGRQFSNSRSEMNVSTLELGDSALYLCASSLDSQGMSGEQFFGPGTRLTVL.

This clonotype came up a few times. CDR3 DNA sequence: TGTGCCAGCAGTCCTCAAGAGGTCGGGGAGCAGTTCTTC. Translated: CASSPQEVGEQFF. This chain uses TRBV12-3 or TRBV12-4 with TRBJ2-1; unclear D gene. This CDR3 has 13 residues. V shed 5 bases and J shed 10 bases, with 15 bases lying between them.

The chain is built from TRBV20-1 and TRBJ1-4; D is unresolved. The CDR3 spans 15 residues. V lost 0 bases to trimming and J lost 6 bases, with 14 bases between them. Germline lookup yields CDR1 DFQATT and CDR2 SNEGSKA (reference sequence). CDR3 in DNA: TGCAGTGCTAGAGATACCTGGGGTGAAGATGAAAAACTGTTTTTT. Translated: CSARDTWGEDEKLFF.

This clonotype turned up a few times. The CDR3 bases are TGTGCCACCAGGAGGGATCCTGGGGCCAACGTCCTGACTTTC. Translation: CATRRDPGANVLTF. The J gene is TRBJ2-6, the V gene TRBV7-2; tentative D call: TRBD2 (6 bases). V dropped 10 bases and J dropped 2 bases, with 12 bases sitting between them. CDR3 length: 14 amino acids. CDR1 is SGHTA and CDR2 is FQGNSA in the germline V gene.

The chain links TRBV5-6 to TRBJ2-1; D remains unclear. V shed 0 bases and J shed 6 bases, with 10 bases lying between them. Germline CDR1 is SGHDT and CDR2 is YYEEEE. The CDR3 covers 14 residues. The CDR3 reads CASSLGLERNEQFF. The CDR3 DNA is TGTGCCAGCAGCTTGGGCCTGGAACGCAATGAGCAGTTCTTC. Combining the CDR3 with reference TRBV5-6 and TRBJ2-1 gives the whole variable domain DAGVTQSPTHLIKTRGQQVTLRCSPKSGHDTVSWYQQALGQGPQFIFQYYEEEERQRGNFPDRFSGHQFPNYSSELNVNALLLGDSALYLCASSLGLERNEQFFGPGTRLTVL.

The genes are TRBV20-1 and TRBJ2-5; possibly TRBD1 for D (5 bases). Germline V gives CDR1 DFQATT, CDR2 SNEGSKA (reference sequence). The V gene lost 7 bases and the J gene lost 2 bases, with 14 bases spanning the gap. The CDR3 extends over 13 amino acids. The CDR3 DNA is TGCAGTGGGTACAGGCCATCTCAAGAGACCCAGTACTTC. This encodes CSGYRPSQETQYF.

V usage is TRBV3-1 and J usage is TRBJ2-7; D gene unclear. Germline V lookup: CDR1 LGHDT, CDR2 YNNKEL (reference sequence). The CDR3 runs 13 residues. V was clipped by 4 bases and J by 5 bases, with 12 bases between them. The DNA of the CDR3 is TGTGCCAGCAGCCGACAACTGGGCAACGAGCAGTACTTC. It codes for CASSRQLGNEQYF.

This clonotype appeared a few times. The chain combines TRBV18 with TRBJ2-7, with 9 bases aligning to TRBD2. V shed 4 bases and J 7 bases; nucleotides not matched to a gene: 11. Germline values: CDR1 KGHSH, CDR2 LQKENI. There are 15 residues in the CDR3. The CDR3, as DNA: TGTGCCAGCTCACGAGGAGTAGCGGGAGTTTCTGAGCAGTACTTC. This sequence encodes CASSRGVAGVSEQYF.

In this sample, this clonotype turned up a few times. The rearrangement links TRBV15 to TRBJ2-2; D call uncertain. V lost 1 base to trimming and J lost 6 bases, with 3 bases between them. The CDR3 runs 12 residues. From germline, CDR1 is LNHNV and CDR2 YYDKDF (reference sequence). Written as DNA, the CDR3 is TGTGCCACCAGCAGAGTTGCCGGGGAGCTGTTTTTT. Translation gives CATSRVAGELFF.

The chain combines TRBV12-3 or TRBV12-4 with TRBJ2-1; 8 nucleotides agree with TRBD1. CDR3 length: 15 residues. With V trimmed by 4 bases and J by 2 bases, 4 bases remained unmatched. The CDR3 coding sequence is TGTGCCAGCAGTTCCGGGACAGGCCCCTACAATGAGCAGTTCTTC. This codes for CASSSGTGPYNEQFF.

The rearrangement links TRBV20-1 to TRBJ2-7, with 9 bases that match TRBD1. The CDR3 has 14 residues. V shed 1 base, J shed 5 bases, and the junction held 6 bases outside the gene matches. The V gene's germline CDR1 is DFQATT and CDR2 SNEGSKA (reference sequence). The CDR3 DNA sequence: TGCAGTGCTAGAGCCGGGACAGGGATCGACGAGCAGTACTTC. This codes for CSARAGTGIDEQYF.

DNA for the CDR3: TGTGCCAGCAGCGGGGGGACATCACACAATGAGCAGTTCTTC. It translates to CASSGGTSHNEQFF. This sequence joins TRBV9 and TRBJ2-1; tentative D call: TRBD1 (6 bases). Per the germline V gene, CDR1 is SGDLS and CDR2 is YYNGEE. Trimming removed 3 bases from V and 5 bases from J, with 12 bases in between. The CDR3 length is 14 residues.